This T cell receptor beta chain was sequenced in a study of identical twins (dated by TCRdb to the mid-2010s). About the full investigation: TCR alpha and beta repertoires from monozygotic twins, unrelated adults of various ages and cord blood were deep-sequenced to test whether fetal clonotypes persist. To rule out contamination, replicate twin experiments were performed at different times with different library preparation protocols. Study-wide conclusions, independent of this receptor: Abundant cord blood beta clonotypes carried fewer insertions; young adult naive repertoires showed a weaker similar trend, while memory repertoires showed none. Out-of-frame TCR alpha sequences shared between twins showed an excess of low generation-probability sequences compared with coincidental sharing between unrelated individuals. Because the same donors could not be followed over many years, the conclusions relied on cross-sectional statistical analysis. Invariant T cells such as MAIT and iNKT could partly confound zero-insertion analyses, although diverse VJ usage argued against such confounding for most clonotypes. Out-of-frame TCR alpha sharing in monozygotic twins was systematically underestimated by recombination models, whereas sharing between unrelated individuals was in agreement with the recombination models. In beta out-of-frame sequences, excess twin sharing was weaker, because having fewer shared sequences lowered the signal-to-noise ratio.

The library was made by 5' RACE. Sequencing relied on an Illumina HiSeq 2000. Template switching added a universal primer binding site, and the final cDNA carried a unique molecular identifier that allowed TCR cDNA molecules to be counted accurately. First-strand cDNA for TCR alpha and beta chains was synthesized from specific primers in the conserved constant-segment region. To control for contamination, every cDNA library was double barcoded, receiving both a SMART-Mk sample barcode and Illumina barcodes. Two successive PCR steps introduced TruSeq adapter sequences along with Illumina sample barcodes. The Illumina HiSeq platform was used with custom primers to sequence TCR alpha and beta cDNA libraries. The paper's data handling went like this. Raw reads were processed with MiGEC to extract unique molecular identifiers, and MiXCR was used to determine CDR3 positions. Recombination models were inferred per individual with the repgenHMM and IGoR tools using an EM algorithm. The analysis of shared clonotypes was done with the tcR package in R, with sharing normalized by the product of cloneset sizes. To study raw recombination free of thymic and clonal selection effects, out-of-frame nonproductive sequences were analyzed. TCRdb ran its own pipeline on the public reads, namely fastp trimming at Q25 and MiXCR clone calling, and kept in-frame beta chains. Rows are combined by CDR3 protein, so each entry shows the most common genes and DNA. In this record, the V and J calls reflect TCRdb's handling and not the investigators' own analysis. The sample yields roughly 350,000 distinct CDR3 sequences; roughly 9% were counted once. The ten largest clones add up to about 8.1% of the sample.

Trimming leaves V shorter by 0 bases and J shorter by 5 bases, with the junction holding 4 bases beyond the gene matches. The CDR3 covers 15 residues, taking in both the cysteine and the phenylalanine. Only CDR3 DNA is held: 45 bases, read in frame from base 1. CDR1 and CDR2 were assigned from the germline V gene as SGDLS and YYNGEE. This clonotype occurred many times. What this receptor recognizes is not known. Qualities for individual bases were not recorded, and no much larger clone is one base off. Only healthy Caucasian donors were included. Three unrelated non-twin adults were additionally sequenced: a male aged 18 to 29, a male aged 50 to 60 and a female aged 50 to 60. Using Miltenyi CD45RO+ enrichment and human naive T-cell isolation kits, memory (CD45RO+) and naive T cells were isolated from PBMC.

The rearrangement joined TRBV9 to TRBJ2-1, with 8 middle bases fitting TRBD1. The sequenced material came from naive T cells sorted from blood. What the cell subset or site label conveys for this sample: cells isolated with a human naive T-cell isolation kit. The source of this sequence is a woman between 45 and 65 years old in good health. CDR3 reads: CASSVEGQDDNEQFF. At the DNA level, the sequence is TGTGCCAGCAGCGTAGAGGGACAGGATGACAATGAGCAGTTCTTC. The full variable domain, completed from the reference TRBV9 and TRBJ2-1 proteins outside the CDR3, reads DSGVTQTPKHLITATGQRVTLRCSPRSGDLSVYWYQQSLDQGLQFLIQYYNGEERAKGNILERFSAQQFPDLHSELNLSSLELGDSALYFCASSVEGQDDNEQFFGPGTRLTVL.